The subject of this entry is one TCR beta chain. Its antigen remains unidentified. The data were produced by immunoSEQ multiplex PCR, yet TCRdb's version contains in-frame clones alone and is incomplete. The table has some 150,000 clones, 85% to 90% seen once. The sample is drawn from a study of T cell responses to AZD1222 COVID-19 vaccine. From germline, CDR1 is MNHEY and CDR2 SVGEGT. The CDR3 has 12 amino acids. V lost 5 bases, J lost 14 bases, and 7 bases stayed unmatched. Broader study findings: Researchers took repertoire samples only after the peak T cell response had come. The study identified only a handful of AZD1222 recipients as seropositive at baseline.

Sequencing was performed on peripheral blood, taken 28 days after the second dose of the MenACWY control vaccine. The receptor's source is an adult who received the MenACWY meningococcal vaccine as a control. V usage is TRBV6-2 or TRBV6-3 and J usage is TRBJ2-4; TRBD2 matches at 9 bases. The CDR3 sequence is CASSAQAGGKYF. CDR3 nucleotide sequence: TGTGCCAGCAGTGCTCAAGCGGGAGGAAAGTACTTC.